The rows below give T cell receptor beta chains drawn from one sample of a study of T-cell reconstitution after alpha-beta-depleted transplantation in children. TCRdb used MiXCR to reprocess the PCR reads, holding one entry per CDR3 protein. The sample yields 100,000 to 120,000 distinct CDR3 sequences, about a tenth seen once. This sample comprised PBMCs from the stem cell graft donor, obtained from the stem cell graft. These receptors originate from a human donor who donated a stem cell graft to a child with acute lymphoblastic leukemia. Both conserved end residues are trimmed from each CDR3.

TRBJ2-2,TRBV28,ASSFRGGGELF
TRBJ1-1,TRBV12-3/TRBV12-4,ASSQGQGPNTEAF
TRBJ2-1,TRBV12-3/TRBV12-4,ASSFKAGLVNEQF
TRBJ2-1,TRBV5-1,ASSLASSSGSYNEQF
TRBJ2-3,TRBV7-9,ASRTGQGRFDTQY
TRBJ1-2,TRBV7-6,ASSLQQGGYGYT
TRBJ1-2,TRBV24-1,ATSEGPLSYT
TRBJ2-2,TRBV7-2,ASRLQGLGTGELF
TRBJ2-1,TRBV6-5,ASSYLRQGSHNEQF
TRBJ2-2,TRBV3-1,ASSQDLSGIRTGELF
TRBJ2-7,TRBV14,ASSHYRDRTYEQY
TRBJ2-2,TRBV7-2,ASSPDRVTGELF
TRBJ1-6,TRBV19,ASRTANSPLH
TRBJ2-1,TRBV28,ASRTGGGNGDEQF
TRBJ1-1,TRBV7-9,ASRLLQGANTEAF
TRBJ2-2,TRBV3-1,ASSQLAGEVNTGELF
TRBJ1-2,TRBV7-9,ASSTEYYGYT
TRBJ1-2,TRBV20-1,SANLGMNYGYT
TRBJ1-4,TRBV7-2,ASSRTATPATNEKLF
TRBJ2-3,TRBV4-3,ASSQGGTGLSDTQY
TRBJ2-7,TRBV27,ASSPTSGLLYEQY
TRBJ2-2,TRBV7-2,ASSLVVTSGTGELF
TRBJ1-4,TRBV18,ASSPGTFATNEKLF
TRBJ2-2,TRBV6-4,ASSDTSGSTGELF
TRBJ2-7,TRBV4-3,ASSQDISDSSYEQY
TRBJ1-5,TRBV10-3,AIGEEPNQPQH
TRBJ1-5,TRBV20-1,SATRNSNQPQH
TRBJ2-3,TRBV6-5,ASSYQIGTGATDTQY
TRBJ2-5,TRBV5-6,ASSLGTGPYQETQY
TRBJ1-2,TRBV7-2,ASSLANGGTNYGYT
TRBJ2-5,TRBV9,ASSVELDSGTQY
TRBJ2-3,TRBV5-1,ASSLAQGARDTQY
TRBJ2-7,TRBV4-3,ASSQDSETSGRYEQY
TRBJ1-5,TRBV7-8,ATTETEMRNQPQH
TRBJ2-1,TRBV24-1,ATSEKGQGFYNEQF
TRBJ2-5,TRBV5-1,ASSHGQGVETQY
TRBJ2-7,TRBV4-2,ASSPVPLGTRLYYEQY
TRBJ2-3,TRBV29-1,SVSNRAASDTQY
TRBJ1-1,TRBV20-1,SASIRPNTEAF
TRBJ2-1,TRBV20-1,SAKGGYNEQF
TRBJ2-7,TRBV5-1,ASSHGTSGYEQY
TRBJ2-6,TRBV6-5,ASRGRDSGANVLT
TRBJ2-3,TRBV12-3/TRBV12-4,ASSFDSQY
TRBJ2-1,TRBV7-2,ASSLAPYRGKFYNEQF
TRBJ2-5,TRBV7-2,ASSTWDGQETQY
TRBJ2-5,TRBV20-1,SLRGRETQY
TRBJ2-5,TRBV11-2,ASSPTQGLAGVFETQY